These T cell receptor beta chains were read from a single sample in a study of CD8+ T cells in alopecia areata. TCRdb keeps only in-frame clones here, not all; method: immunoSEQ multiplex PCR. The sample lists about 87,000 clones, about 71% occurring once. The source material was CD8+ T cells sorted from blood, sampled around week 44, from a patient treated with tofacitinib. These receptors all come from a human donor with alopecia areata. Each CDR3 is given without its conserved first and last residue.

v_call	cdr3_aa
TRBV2	ASSDGRGGDQPQH
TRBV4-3	ASSQEGYETGDGYT
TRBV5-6	ASRLGRRQGEQY
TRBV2	ASATGEYSGNTIY
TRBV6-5	ASSYTNYNQPQH
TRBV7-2	ASSPAPHGANVLT
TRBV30	AWSGGQGSSTDTQY
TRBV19	ASHLREYSNQPQH
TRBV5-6	ASSLGTSLANYGYT
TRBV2	ASSEGTGYTGELF
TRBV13	ASSLFQYNEQF
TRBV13	ASSLKTGTRGTEAF
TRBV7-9	ASCPVAGVRNEQF
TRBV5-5	ASSVTGSGQPQH
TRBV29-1	SVEGQGAGNEQF
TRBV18	ASSPSGGSTDTQY
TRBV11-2	ASSTNRKVADTQY
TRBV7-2	ASSPSGQGANEQF
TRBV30	AWNDTRDRGPGPNEQF
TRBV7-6	ASGQQGNQPQH
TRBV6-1	ASSEGKGGSGQPQH
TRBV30	AWNAGGGYEQY
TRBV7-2	ASSSDYASHPDTQY
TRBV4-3	ASSQDRMENTEAF
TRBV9	ASNEVGAGTEAF
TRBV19	ASSGPGTGPHEQY